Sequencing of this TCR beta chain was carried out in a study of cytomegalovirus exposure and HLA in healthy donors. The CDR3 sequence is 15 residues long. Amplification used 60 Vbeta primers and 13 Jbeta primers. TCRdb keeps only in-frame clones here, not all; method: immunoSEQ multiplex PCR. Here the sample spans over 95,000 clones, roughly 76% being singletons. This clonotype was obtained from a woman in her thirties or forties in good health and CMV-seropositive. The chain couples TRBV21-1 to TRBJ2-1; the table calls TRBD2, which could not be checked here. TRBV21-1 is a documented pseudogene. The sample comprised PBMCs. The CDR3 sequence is CASSKANSGGDEQFF. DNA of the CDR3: TGTGCCAGCAGCAAAGCAAATAGCGGGGGTGATGAGCAGTTCTTC.